The 11 T cell receptor beta chains below all came from one sample that was sequenced in a study of T cell repertoires in cytomegalovirus infection (dated by TCRdb to about 2019). What this sample's treatment or condition label stands for: in vitro stimulation with specific CMV peptide epitopes to enrich CMV-specific T cells. No antigen is known for these receptors. The sequencer listed for this sample is Illumina HiSeq 1500. TCRdb redid the processing of the public reads, applying fastp at Q25 and MiXCR, and retained in-frame beta chains. Rows are unified per CDR3 protein, each entry keeping the most common DNA and genes. Counted in this sample were about 160,000 distinct CDR3 sequences; roughly 20% of them appeared once. Roughly 25% of the sample goes to the ten largest clones. This material consisted of CD8+ T cells from cultured PBMCs, taken from culture after CMV antigen stimulation. These receptors were taken from a human donor in good health (CMV status not recorded). Some clones in this sample may be carry-over from other donors' samples.

V gene TRBV11-3 combines with J gene TRBJ2-1; D not resolved. The CDR3 is 14 amino acids. The V and J ends lost 5 bases and 1 base respectively, with 9 bases between them. Germline loops: CDR1 SGHNT, CDR2 YENEEA. The CDR3 loop reads CASSIVGSYNEQFF. DNA of the CDR3: TGTGCCAGCAGCATTGTGGGGTCCTACAATGAGCAGTTCTTC.

This rearrangement joins TRBV6-5 to TRBJ1-6; D call uncertain. The germline CDR1 and CDR2 sequences are MNHEY and SVGAGI. CDR3 length equals 16 residues. Trimming removed 4 bases from V and 0 bases from J, with 10 bases in between. CDR3 sequence reads: CASSSEESSYNSPLHF. CDR3 in DNA: TGTGCCAGCAGTTCCGAGGAGAGCTCCTATAATTCACCCCTCCACTTT.

The sample holds many counts of this clonotype. This rearrangement joins TRBV6-2 or TRBV6-3 to TRBJ2-1; 10 bases match TRBD2. The CDR3 is 17 residues long. With 5 bases clipped from V and 4 bases from J, the junction kept 11 bases outside the gene matches. The V gene's germline CDR1 is MNHEY and CDR2 SVGEGT. The CDR3 is CASSDLQRGGPYNEQFF. CDR3 coding DNA: TGTGCCAGCAGTGATCTCCAGCGGGGGGGCCCATACAATGAGCAGTTCTTC.

Here the CDR3 DNA reads TGTGCCAGCAGTTACGTCCTCAAGGGTCGTGGGCAGACCCAGTACTTC. This sequence encodes CASSYVLKGRGQTQYF. The chain recombines TRBV6-5 with TRBJ2-5; D gene uncertain. Trimming took 2 bases from V and 6 from J, leaving 19 bases between them. Germline V gene data show CDR1 as MNHEY and CDR2 as SVGAGI. The CDR3 is 16 residues long.

The CDR3 region is CASSARQGSTETQYF. In nucleotides, the CDR3 is TGTGCCAGCAGTGCTCGGCAGGGTTCGACGGAGACCCAGTACTTC. The chain couples TRBV6-1 to TRBJ2-5; D might be TRBD1 (5 bases). The CDR3 contains 15 residues. Per the germline V gene, CDR1 is MNHNS and CDR2 is SASEGT. Trimming cost V 4 bases and J 5 bases, with 17 bases left between them.

The chain combines TRBV7-3 with TRBJ1-2; D uncertain. The CDR3 contains 11 residues. The V and J ends lost 5 bases and 7 bases respectively, with 8 bases between them. Germline V gene lookup returns CDR1 SGHTA and CDR2 FQGTGA. This CDR3 is CASSLEAGYTF. CDR3 in DNA: TGTGCCAGCAGCCTGGAGGCTGGCTACACCTTC.

The CDR3 loop is CASNTGNTEAFF. The DNA for the CDR3 is TGTGCCAGCAATACAGGGAACACTGAAGCTTTCTTT. This rearrangement joins TRBV12-3 or TRBV12-4 to TRBJ1-1; tentative D call: TRBD1 (5 bases). V shed 7 bases and J shed 1 base, with 7 bases lying between them. The CDR3 runs 12 residues.

The chain couples TRBV4-3 to TRBJ1-4; TRBD1 agrees at 7 bases. The CDR3 covers 18 residues. Germline-derived CDR1 and CDR2 are LGHNA and YSLEER. V lost 0 bases and J lost 0; bases outside the gene matches: 7. CDR3 sequence: CASSQDEGQWATNEKLFF. The CDR3 bases are TGCGCCAGCAGCCAAGATGAGGGACAGTGGGCAACTAATGAAAAACTGTTTTTT.

This clonotype appeared a few times. This rearrangement joins TRBV11-2 to TRBJ2-1, with TRBD2 matching 8 bases. V shed 1 base, J shed 6 bases, and the junction held 8 bases outside the gene matches. The germline gives CDR1 SGHAT, CDR2 FQNNGV. The length of the CDR3 is 16 residues. The CDR3 is CASSLGRGLASNEQFF. The CDR3 DNA reads TGTGCCAGCAGCTTAGGGCGCGGACTAGCAAGCAATGAGCAGTTCTTC.

This clonotype was found a few times. The V and J genes are TRBV7-9 and TRBJ2-4; 9 nucleotides align to TRBD1. Germline loops: CDR1 SEHNR, CDR2 FQNEAQ (reference sequence). CDR3 length: 16 amino acids. V shed 5 bases, J shed 1 base, and the junction held 6 bases outside the gene matches. CDR3: CASSPRTGVAKNIQYF. The CDR3 DNA reads TGTGCCAGCAGCCCGCGGACAGGGGTTGCCAAAAACATTCAGTACTTC.

The chain is built from TRBV28 and TRBJ1-1, with 9 bases that match TRBD1. This CDR3 has 16 residues. Trimming at V came to 3 bases and at J to 2 bases, leaving 7 bases not matched to a gene. Germline V CDR1 and CDR2: MDHEN, SYDVKM. The CDR3 is CASSFRDRVLNTEAFF. In nucleotides, the CDR3 is TGTGCCAGCAGTTTCAGGGACAGGGTGTTAAACACTGAAGCTTTCTTT. Full variable domain (rest looked up from reference TRBV28 and TRBJ1-1): DVKVTQSSRYLVKRTGEKVFLECVQDMDHENMFWYRQDPGLGLRLIYFSYDVKMKEKGDIPEGYSVSREKKERFSLILESASTNQTSMYLCASSFRDRVLNTEAFFGQGTRLTVV.